The 19 T cell receptor beta chains listed next were all sequenced from one sample in a study of T cell changes during pregnancy in multiple sclerosis. Sequencing used immunoSEQ multiplex PCR; TCRdb keeps in-frame clones, though not all of them. The data contain tens of thousands of clones, 88% of them singletons. The sample was peripheral blood, taken in the first trimester of pregnancy. These receptors originate from a female donor with multiple sclerosis, enrolled in a pregnancy study.

This sequence joins TRBV4-1 and TRBJ2-5; D remains ambiguous. The CDR3 runs 15 residues. With 4 bases removed from V and 5 bases from J, the gap between germline ends came to 17 bases. The germline gives CDR1 MGHRA, CDR2 YSYEKL. CDR3 protein: CASSPFGQEEETQYF. CDR3 DNA: TGCGCCAGCAGCCCGTTCGGCCAGGAAGAGGAGACCCAGTACTTC.

This chain connects TRBV10-1 to TRBJ1-2; TRBD1 matches 8 bases. CDR3 length equals 15 residues. Germline V gene lookup returns CDR1 WNHNN and CDR2 SYGVQD (reference sequence). J was trimmed by 4 bases and V by 5 bases; bases with no gene match: 9. In DNA form, the CDR3 reads TGCGCCAGCAGTCCCACCGTAGGACAGGGCTATGGCTACACCTTC. Translating gives CASSPTVGQGYGYTF.

This chain links TRBV7-2 with TRBJ2-1; D gene unclear. This CDR3 region has 13 residues. Trimming cost V 6 bases and J 1 base, with 7 bases left between them. CDR1 SGHTA and CDR2 FQGNSA come from the germline V gene. This CDR3 reads CASRLRSYNEQFF. The CDR3, as DNA: TGTGCCAGCAGGCTGAGGTCCTACAATGAGCAGTTCTTC.

The chain is built from TRBV30 and TRBJ1-1; the D gene is possibly TRBD1 (5 bases). V shed 3 bases and J shed 4 bases, with 9 bases lying between them. The CDR3 has 12 amino acids. Germline CDR1 and CDR2: GTSNPN and SVGIG (reference sequence). In nucleotides, the CDR3 is TGTGCCTGGAGGGGGGGAGTCACTGAAGCTTTCTTT. Its protein is CAWRGGVTEAFF. Full variable domain (outside the CDR3, taken from reference TRBV30 and TRBJ1-1): SQTIHQWPATLVQPVGSPLSLECTVEGTSNPNLYWYRQAAGRGLQLLFYSVGIGQISSEVPQNLSASRPQDRQFILSSKKLLLSDSGFYLCAWRGGVTEAFFGQGTRLTVV.

This chain uses TRBV11-2 with TRBJ2-5; D not resolved. Trimming removed 6 bases from V and 4 bases from J, with 9 bases in between. Germline V lookup: CDR1 SGHAT, CDR2 FQNNGV. The CDR3 has 12 residues. In DNA, the CDR3 is TGTGCCAGCAGTACCCTAGTAGAGACCCAGTACTTC. Residues: CASSTLVETQYF.

In DNA form, the CDR3 reads TGCGCCAGCAGTGAGGCTAGCGGGAGGCGCACAGATACGCAGTATTTT. Its protein product is CASSEASGRRTDTQYF. This chain connects TRBV10-2 to TRBJ2-3, with 11 bases identical to TRBD2. The CDR3 covers 16 residues. The V and J ends lost 2 bases and 1 base, in that order; junction bases with no gene match: 2. CDR1 is WSHSY, CDR2 SAAADI, per germline.

The chain joins TRBV5-5 to TRBJ2-7; 9 positions match TRBD2. This CDR3 contains 15 residues. Germline V gene sequence: CDR1 SGHKS, CDR2 YYEKEE (reference sequence). The V segment lost 4 bases and the J segment 0 bases; nucleotides outside the gene matches: 5. For the CDR3, the DNA is TGTGCCAGCAGCCTTCTAGCGGGGAGCTCCTACGAGCAGTACTTC. This gives the protein CASSLLAGSSYEQYF.

The V gene is TRBV7-9, the J gene TRBJ2-7; 8 positions agree with TRBD2. Germline CDR1 is SEHNR and CDR2 is FQNEAQ (reference sequence). This CDR3 spans 15 amino acids. V gave up 2 bases and J gave up 6 bases; unmatched junction bases: 9. The DNA of the CDR3 is TGTGCCAGCAGCTTAATCAGCGGGAGAGTCGGCGAGCAGTACTTC. Its protein is CASSLISGRVGEQYF. The whole variable domain, filled in from reference TRBV7-9 and TRBJ2-7, reads DTGVSQNPRHKITKRGQNVTFRCDPISEHNRLYWYRQTLGQGPEFLTYFQNEAQLEKSRLLSDRFSAERPKGSFSTLEIQRTEQGDSAMYLCASSLISGRVGEQYFGPGTRLTVT.

The V and J genes are TRBV30 and TRBJ1-1; maybe TRBD1 (5 bases). Trimming shortened V by 3 bases and J by 1 base, and 6 bases separated the two germline ends. CDR3 size: 12 residues. The V gene's germline CDR1 is GTSNPN and CDR2 SVGIG (reference sequence). CDR3 in DNA: TGTGCCTGGAGGACAGCGAACACTGAAGCTTTCTTT. Its protein is CAWRTANTEAFF.

The rearrangement uses TRBV5-1 and TRBJ2-7, with 8 nucleotides matching TRBD1. CDR3 length: 14 amino acids. Trimming removed 4 bases from V and 2 bases from J; junction bases left unmatched: 5. Germline CDR1 SGHRS, CDR2 YFSETQ. CDR3 nucleotide sequence: TGCGCCAGCAGCACGGGACAGGTTACCTACGAGCAGTACTTC. It translates to CASSTGQVTYEQYF.

V is TRBV7-9 and J is TRBJ1-5, with 10 positions matching TRBD1. With 1 base clipped from V and 6 bases from J, the junction kept 6 bases outside the gene matches. Germline V gene data show CDR1 as SEHNR and CDR2 as FQNEAQ (reference sequence). CDR3 size: 16 residues. CDR3 DNA sequence: TGTGCCAGCAGCTTAGGGGGGACAGGGGCATTTCAGCCCCAGCATTTT. Protein: CASSLGGTGAFQPQHF.

This clone was counted between two and nine times. V is TRBV5-4 and J is TRBJ1-2; D gene ambiguous. Germline values: CDR1 SGHNT, CDR2 YYREEE (reference sequence). Trimming took 3 bases from V and 6 from J, leaving 12 bases between them. The CDR3 has 13 residues. The CDR3 sequence: CASSSTRTDGYTF. CDR3 nucleotide sequence: TGTGCCAGCAGCTCCACTAGGACGGATGGCTACACCTTC. The entire variable domain, with the rest obtained from reference TRBV5-4 and TRBJ1-2, is as follows: ETGVTQSPTHLIKTRGQQVTLRCSSQSGHNTVSWYQQALGQGPQFIFQYYREEENGRGNFPPRFSGLQFPNYSSELNVNALELDDSALYLCASSSTRTDGYTFGSGTRLTVV.

V and J are TRBV5-1 and TRBJ2-3; D is uncertain. CDR3 length: 13 residues. Trimming left V 5 bases short and J 5 bases short, with 12 bases between. Germline lookup yields CDR1 SGHRS and CDR2 YFSETQ. The CDR3 region has the DNA TGCGCCAGCAGAAGGCAGACGGGAGATACGCAGTATTTT. Its translation is CASRRQTGDTQYF.

The chain employs TRBV28 and TRBJ2-1; no clear D gene. The germline CDR1 and CDR2 sequences are MDHEN and SYDVKM. V lost 2 bases to trimming and J lost 7 bases, with 6 bases between them. The CDR3 length is 12 residues. CDR3 amino acids: CASSLGGNEQFF. CDR3 in DNA: TGTGCCAGCAGTTTAGGCGGAAATGAGCAGTTCTTC.

V and J are TRBV27 and TRBJ2-7; 11 bases line up with TRBD2. Germline V gives CDR1 MNHEY, CDR2 SMNVEV (reference sequence). This CDR3 has 15 amino acids. With 6 bases clipped from V and 3 bases from J, the junction kept 7 bases outside the gene matches. Written as DNA, the CDR3 is TGTGCCAGCAGCTTCGGGACTAGCGGAGTCTACGAGCAGTACTTC. Amino acid sequence: CASSFGTSGVYEQYF.

The chain uses TRBV2 and TRBJ2-7; D perhaps matches TRBD2 (5 bases). This CDR3 is 12 amino acids long. V was shortened by 4 bases and J by 3 bases, with 7 bases between the two germline ends. Germline CDR1 and CDR2: SNHLY and FYNNEI. The CDR3 loop reads CASSARDYEQYF. DNA for the CDR3: TGTGCCAGCAGTGCGAGGGACTACGAGCAGTACTTC. The full variable domain, its missing parts supplied by reference TRBV2 and TRBJ2-7, is EPEVTQTPSHQVTQMGQEVILRCVPISNHLYFYWYRQILGQKVEFLVSFYNNEISEKSEIFDDQFSVERPDGSNFTLKIRSTKLEDSAMYFCASSARDYEQYFGPGTRLTVT.

With respect to this clone: The junction departs from the called germline gene at one end, perhaps through a read error. The chain recombines TRBV7-7 with TRBJ2-3; D is possibly TRBD2 (5 bases). This CDR3 contains 14 residues. In germline, CDR1 is SSHAT, CDR2 FNYEAQ (reference sequence). CDR3 in amino acids: CASSVQMEALAQYF. CDR3 nucleotides: TGTGCTAGCAGCGTTCAGATGGAGGCACTTGCGCAGTATTTT.

The chain joins TRBV18 to TRBJ2-3, with D perhaps TRBD2 (5 bases). Germline V lookup: CDR1 KGHSH, CDR2 LQKENI. Trimming took off 3 bases at V and 5 bases at J, with 9 bases between the two ends. This CDR3 region has 13 residues. The CDR3 is CASSPMGRDTQYF. The CDR3 nucleotides read TGTGCCAGCTCACCCATGGGGAGAGATACGCAGTATTTT. Variable domain in full (rest from reference TRBV18 and TRBJ2-3): NAGVMQNPRHLVRRRGQEARLRCSPMKGHSHVYWYRQLPEEGLKFMVYLQKENIIDESGMPKERFSAEFPKEGPSILRIQQVVRGDSAAYFCASSPMGRDTQYFGPGTRLTVL.

CDR3 DNA sequence: TGTGCCAGCAGATCTAGGACAGGTAGCAATCAGCCCCAGCATTTT. Residues: CASRSRTGSNQPQHF. The V call is TRBV6-1, the J call TRBJ1-5; 7 positions agree with TRBD1. The CDR3 runs to 15 residues. V was clipped by 6 bases and J by 0 bases; unmatched bases: 5. Germline CDR1 MNHNS, CDR2 SASEGT.